The entry that follows covers one T cell receptor (beta chain) sequence. Its antigen is still unknown. No clone much larger than this one lies a single base away; base qualities are absent. The sample belongs to a study of blood T cell repertoires in COVID-19 (dated by TCRdb to about 2020). Broadly, across the study: Samples from collaborators originated in the United States, Italy and Spain and spanned both the acute and convalescent phases of COVID-19. Subjects who had been exposed to COVID-19, were actively infected with it, or had recovered from it provided the deeply sampled blood TCRbeta repertoires that made up the dataset. The material from the prospective study consisted of cDNA or gDNA derived from T cells, B-cell-depleted T cells, or PBMCs. The sample metadata nearly always contained a de-identified subject ID, COVID-19 status, age in years and sex. HLA class I and class II types, where available, came from metadata supplied by the sample provider rather than from assay-based typing. The repertoires were released in a freely available public database meant as a resource for research on the immune response to SARS-CoV-2. The samples were drawn from the first 160 participants of the ongoing ImmuneRACE study and from 950 to 1,500 subjects provided by 6 global collaborators.

According to the germline V gene, CDR1 reads MNHNS and CDR2 reads SASEGT. CDR3 length: 17 amino acids, cysteine to phenylalanine. CDR3 DNA is the only sequence kept; it has 51 bases, read in frame from the first base. Germline trimming: 4 bases from V, 3 bases from J; junction bases outside gene matches: 11. The study at large found these results: How much clinical and demographic metadata was included differed by source and by participant, and the metadata was provided uncurated.

TCRbeta CDR3 regions were amplified from genomic DNA using the immunoSEQ Assay, a bias-controlled multiplex PCR. The source study handled its data this way. Nucleated cell counts per sample were estimated from amplification of reference gene primers within the assay. To quantify the absolute abundance of each unique TCRbeta CDR3 rearrangement, sequence reads were collapsed and filtered. For each sample, productive Simpson clonality was calculated by taking the square root of Simpson's diversity index across productive rearrangements. The source is immuneACCESS, and TCRdb retained only in-frame sequences with V and J called. Part of the clones is not carried over; for the studies checked, unresolved V genes explain less than half of this, and the remainder is unexplained. V, J and clone size are taken as reported in that table, and D and trimming were inferred from the DNA itself. In this sample the table shows over 85,000 clones, around 90% of which occur a single time. The ten top clones hold 7% to 8.5% of the sample.

Each collaborating institution followed its own protocols to collect whole blood in K2EDTA tubes. For TCRbeta analysis, collaborator samples were shipped as frozen whole blood, as isolated PBMCs, or as DNA extracted from either sample type. This clonotype originated in a woman in her seventies with acute or convalescent COVID-19. The chain is encoded by TRBV6-1 joined to TRBJ1-5; TRBD1 fits 8 bases in the junction. Input material: peripheral blood. The CDR3 in this case is CASSASTGDPYNQPQHF. The sequenced DNA is TGTGCCAGCAGTGCATCGACAGGGGACCCCTACAATCAGCCCCAGCATTTT.